Listed below are T cell receptor beta chains from one sample, sequenced in a study of blood T cell repertoires in COVID-19. The repertoire was sequenced with immunoSEQ multiplex PCR; TCRdb's copy has only in-frame clones and lacks some. The profile shows 390,000 or so clones, around 87% of them singletons. Input material: peripheral blood. These receptors all come from a woman in her 30s with COVID-19, enrolled during active disease. Each CDR3 is given with its conserved first and last residue. D genes are given only for firm matches. Clone size is shown for a subset of rows, as once, few, many or a class of expanded clone.

.,TRBD1,TRBV28,17,TRBJ1-5,CASSFWTVNQGVRAQHF,TGTGCCAGCAGTTTCTGGACAGTTAATCAGGGGGTTAGGGCCCAGCATTTT
.,.,TRBV3-1/TRBV3-2,15,TRBJ1-4,CASSPFETSAEKLFF,TGTGCCAGCAGCCCTTTTGAGACTTCAGCCGAAAAACTGTTTTTT
.,.,TRBV10-2,13,TRBJ2-7,CASSEGLSYEQYF,TGCGCCAGCAGTGAGGGGCTATCCTACGAGCAGTACTTC
.,.,TRBV6-2/TRBV6-3,13,TRBJ1-5,CASSPPGEQPQHF,TGTGCCAGCAGCCCCCCCGGGGAGCAGCCCCAGCATTTT
.,.,TRBV30,13,TRBJ2-2,CAWSSGYTGELFF,TGTGCCTGGAGTTCAGGGTACACCGGGGAGCTGTTTTTT
.,.,TRBV9,15,TRBJ2-5,CASSAHGTFQETQYF,TGTGCCAGCAGCGCCCACGGGACATTCCAAGAGACCCAGTACTTC
.,.,TRBV4-1,15,TRBJ1-1,CASSHLTGMNTEAFF,TGCGCCAGCAGCCACTTAACGGGGATGAACACTGAAGCTTTCTTT
once,TRBD1,TRBV11-3,16,TRBJ2-1,CASSLEPRQGAEEQFF,TGTGCCAGCAGCTTAGAACCGAGACAGGGGGCGGAGGAGCAGTTCTTC
.,TRBD1,TRBV15,15,TRBJ2-5,CATRGKQGASETQYF,TGTGCCACCCGGGGGAAACAGGGGGCTTCTGAGACCCAGTACTTC
few,.,TRBV7-9,14,TRBJ2-7,CASSARASSYEQYF,TGTGCCAGCAGCGCCAGGGCTAGCTCCTACGAGCAGTACTTC
.,TRBD1,TRBV7-9,15,TRBJ1-2,CASSLPLTGGYGYTF,TGTGCCAGCAGCCTACCGCTGACAGGGGGCTATGGCTACACCTTC
.,.,TRBV4-3,14,TRBJ2-7,CASSQMGRSHEQYF,TGCGCCAGCAGCCAAATGGGGCGGAGCCACGAGCAGTACTTC
.,.,TRBV10-2,13,TRBJ2-1,CASKGTLYNEQFF,TGCGCCAGCAAAGGGACTCTATACAATGAGCAGTTCTTC
.,TRBD2,TRBV4-2,17,TRBJ2-5,CASSQDLAGANAETQYF,TGTGCCAGCAGCCAAGACTTAGCGGGAGCGAACGCCGAGACCCAGTACTTC
many,TRBD2,TRBV3-1/TRBV3-2,14,TRBJ2-1,CASSPSGKGNEQFF,TGTGCCAGCAGCCCTAGCGGGAAGGGGAATGAGCAGTTCTTC
.,.,TRBV18,15,TRBJ2-5,CASSPPTSSAKTQYF,TGTGCCAGCTCACCACCGACTAGTTCCGCAAAGACCCAGTACTTC
.,.,TRBV29-1,16,TRBJ2-1,CSVARRSGTYLDEQFF,TGCAGCGTGGCGAGACGCTCCGGGACATATTTGGATGAGCAGTTCTTC
.,.,TRBV7-2,15,TRBJ2-5,CASSLDGRRIGTQYF,TGTGCCAGCAGCTTAGATGGCAGGCGAATCGGGACCCAGTACTTC
once,TRBD2,TRBV5-4,14,TRBJ2-7,CASSFWLAGSEQYF,TGTGCCAGCAGCTTCTGGCTAGCGGGCTCCGAGCAGTACTTC
once,TRBD1,TRBV7-2,15,TRBJ1-2,CASSLAPGGDYGYTF,TGTGCCAGCAGCTTAGCCCCAGGGGGCGACTATGGCTACACCTTC
.,TRBD2,TRBV19,15,TRBJ2-7,CASSKPGLAVYEQYF,TGTGCCAGTAGTAAGCCGGGACTAGCGGTGTACGAGCAGTACTTC
once,.,TRBV7-3,15,TRBJ2-7,CASSLSGGSSYEQYF,TGTGCCAGCAGCTTAAGTGGCGGTAGCTCCTACGAGCAGTACTTC
.,TRBD1,TRBV3-1/TRBV3-2,14,TRBJ1-2,CASSQVQGAYGYTF,TGTGCCAGCAGCCAGGTCCAGGGGGCATATGGCTACACCTTC
.,.,TRBV7-2,15,TRBJ1-2,CASSLVGGNNYGYTF,TGTGCCAGCAGCTTAGTCGGGGGGAATAACTATGGCTACACCTTC
.,TRBD2,TRBV30,13,TRBJ2-1,CAWSASGSGEQFF,TGTGCCTGGAGTGCTAGCGGGAGCGGTGAGCAGTTCTTC
.,.,TRBV27,19,TRBJ2-3,CASSLGSTQGPGWTDTQYF,TGTGCCAGCAGTTTGGGCTCCACTCAGGGGCCAGGGTGGACAGATACGCAGTATTTT
.,TRBD1,TRBV5-1,15,TRBJ1-2,CASRDRASTNYGYTF,TGCGCCAGCAGGGACAGGGCCTCCACTAACTATGGCTACACCTTC
.,TRBD1,TRBV6-5,15,TRBJ2-7,CASSYGTAMLYEQYF,TGTGCCAGCAGTTACGGGACAGCGATGCTTTACGAGCAGTACTTC
once,.,TRBV7-8,16,TRBJ2-7,CASSLGPRGNTYEQYF,TGTGCCAGCAGCTTAGGGCCCCGGGGAAATACCTACGAGCAGTACTTC
.,.,TRBV7-9,16,TRBJ2-3,CASSLRPRLNTDTQYF,TGTGCCAGCAGCCTCAGGCCCAGGCTGAACACAGATACGCAGTATTTT
.,.,TRBV25-1,15,TRBJ1-5,CASSGDFEGNQPQHF,TGTGCCAGCAGTGGGGACTTTGAGGGCAATCAGCCCCAGCATTTT
.,TRBD2,TRBV5-4,15,TRBJ2-6,CASTSGGSGANVLTF,TGTGCCAGCACGTCGGGGGGTTCCGGGGCCAACGTCCTGACTTTC
.,.,TRBV6-5,15,TRBJ1-1,CASTQAGRSGTEAFF,TGTGCCAGCACCCAGGCAGGGAGGTCAGGGACTGAAGCTTTCTTT
.,TRBD1,TRBV28,16,TRBJ1-4,CASSFLGQASNEKLFF,TGTGCCAGCAGTTTTTTGGGACAGGCGAGTAATGAAAAACTGTTTTTT
.,TRBD1,TRBV12-3/TRBV12-4,13,TRBJ2-7,CASSTGQGYEQYF,TGTGCCAGCAGTACCGGACAGGGCTACGAGCAGTACTTC
.,.,TRBV6-2/TRBV6-3,12,TRBJ1-5,CASSTGTRPQHF,TGTGCCAGCAGCACCGGGACACGGCCCCAGCATTTT
.,.,TRBV4-1,15,TRBJ1-5,CASSHVGRGLEPQHF,TGCGCCAGCAGCCACGTAGGCAGGGGTTTAGAGCCCCAGCATTTT
.,TRBD2,TRBV3-1/TRBV3-2,16,TRBJ2-3,CASSSGSGRATDTQYF,TGTGCCAGCAGCTCTGGAAGCGGGAGGGCAACAGATACGCAGTATTTT
.,.,TRBV6-6,13,TRBJ1-3,CASSYSPDIPIYF,TGTGCCAGCAGTTACTCCCCGGACATACCCATATATTTT
.,.,TRBV18,12,TRBJ1-1,CASSPEWAEAFF,TGTGCCAGCTCACCGGAGTGGGCTGAAGCTTTCTTT
.,TRBD1,TRBV7-8,14,TRBJ1-2,CASSLGDRGNGYTF,TGCGCCAGCAGCTTAGGAGACAGGGGGAACGGCTACACCTTC
.,TRBD1,TRBV4-2,17,TRBJ2-2,CASSQDQAGGDTGELFF,TGTGCCAGCAGCCAAGATCAGGCAGGGGGCGACACCGGGGAGCTGTTTTTT
.,.,TRBV5-5,14,TRBJ2-5,CASSFMTPPETQYF,TGTGCCAGCAGCTTTATGACACCTCCGGAGACCCAGTACTTC
.,.,TRBV2,16,TRBJ2-2,CASSAEVRKLTGELFF,TGTGCCAGCAGTGCCGAGGTCCGCAAACTTACCGGGGAGCTGTTTTTT
.,.,TRBV21-1,17,TRBJ2-6,CASSKVSRLSGANVLTF,TGTGCCAGCAGCAAAGTTTCCAGACTCTCTGGGGCCAACGTCCTGACTTTC
.,TRBD2,TRBV7-3,15,TRBJ2-1,CASSEGLAGADEQFF,TGTGCCAGCAGCGAGGGACTAGCGGGAGCGGATGAGCAGTTCTTC
.,TRBD2,TRBV24-1,16,TRBJ2-1,CATSDPRTSGSPKQFF,TGTGCCACCAGTGATCCCCGGACTAGCGGGTCCCCAAAGCAGTTCTTC
.,.,TRBV6-7,16,TRBJ2-7,CASSYPPYRDSYEQYF,TGTGCCAGCAGTTACCCGCCCTACAGGGACTCCTACGAGCAGTACTTC
.,TRBD1,TRBV9,13,TRBJ1-2,CASTPHRGGGYTF,TGTGCCAGCACCCCCCACAGGGGGGGAGGCTACACCTTC
once,TRBD1,TRBV23-1,16,TRBJ2-5,CASSLQDRGNRETQYF,TGCGCCAGCAGTCTTCAGGACAGGGGGAACAGGGAGACCCAGTACTTC
once,.,TRBV7-6,13,TRBJ2-5,CASSLAGKETQYF,TGTGCCAGCAGCTTAGCCGGGAAGGAGACCCAGTACTTC